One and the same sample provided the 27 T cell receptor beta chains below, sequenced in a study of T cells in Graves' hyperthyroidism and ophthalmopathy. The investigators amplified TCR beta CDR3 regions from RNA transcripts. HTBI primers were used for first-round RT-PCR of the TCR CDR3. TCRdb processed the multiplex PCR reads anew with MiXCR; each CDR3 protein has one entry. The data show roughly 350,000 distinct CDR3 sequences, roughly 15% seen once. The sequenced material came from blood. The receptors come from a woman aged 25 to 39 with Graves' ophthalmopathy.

The CDR3 bases are TGTGCCAGCTCACCACGGTCGGGAAAAACAACTAATGAAAAACTGTTTTTT. Protein: CASSPRSGKTTNEKLFF. The gene calls are TRBV18 and TRBJ1-4; D remains ambiguous. CDR1 and CDR2 from the germline V gene are KGHSH and LQKENI. Trimming shortened V by 1 base and J by 0 bases, and 12 bases separated the two germline ends. CDR3 length: 17 residues.

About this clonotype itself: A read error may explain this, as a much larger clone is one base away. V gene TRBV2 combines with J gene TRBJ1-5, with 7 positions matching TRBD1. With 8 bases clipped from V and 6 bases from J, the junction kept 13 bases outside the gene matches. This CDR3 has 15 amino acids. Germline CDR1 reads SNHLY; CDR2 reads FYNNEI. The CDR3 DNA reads TGTGCCAGCCAGGGACAGTCATTGGGCAGTCAGCCCCAGCATTTT. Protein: CASQGQSLGSQPQHF.

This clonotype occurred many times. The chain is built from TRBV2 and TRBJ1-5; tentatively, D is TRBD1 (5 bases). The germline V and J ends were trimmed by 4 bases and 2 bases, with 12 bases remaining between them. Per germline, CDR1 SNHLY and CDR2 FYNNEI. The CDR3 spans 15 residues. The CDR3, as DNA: TGTGCCAGCAGTGTGGGGACTGGGCGCAATCAGCCCCAGCATTTT. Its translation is CASSVGTGRNQPQHF.

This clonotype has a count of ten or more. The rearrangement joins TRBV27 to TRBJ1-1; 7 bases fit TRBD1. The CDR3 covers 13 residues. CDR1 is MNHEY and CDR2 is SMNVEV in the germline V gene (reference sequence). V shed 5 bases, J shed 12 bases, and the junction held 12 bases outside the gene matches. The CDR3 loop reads CASSPFLGTVTFF. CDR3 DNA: TGTGCCAGCAGTCCCTTCCTCGGGACAGTCACTTTCTTT.

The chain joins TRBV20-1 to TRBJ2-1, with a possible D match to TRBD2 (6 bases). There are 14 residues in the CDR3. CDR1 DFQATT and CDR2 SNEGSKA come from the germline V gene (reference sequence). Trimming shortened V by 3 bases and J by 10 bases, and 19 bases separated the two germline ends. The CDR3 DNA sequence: TGCAGTGCTAGCGGGGGAGGAGGGGTCTACGAGCAGTTCTTC. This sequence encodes CSASGGGGVYEQFF.

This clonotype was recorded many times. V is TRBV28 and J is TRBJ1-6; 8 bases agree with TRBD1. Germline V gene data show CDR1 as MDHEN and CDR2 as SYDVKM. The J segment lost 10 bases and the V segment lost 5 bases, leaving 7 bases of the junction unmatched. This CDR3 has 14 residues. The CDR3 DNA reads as TGTGCCAGCAGTCAGACAGGGGTGCACTCACCCCTCCACTTT. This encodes CASSQTGVHSPLHF.

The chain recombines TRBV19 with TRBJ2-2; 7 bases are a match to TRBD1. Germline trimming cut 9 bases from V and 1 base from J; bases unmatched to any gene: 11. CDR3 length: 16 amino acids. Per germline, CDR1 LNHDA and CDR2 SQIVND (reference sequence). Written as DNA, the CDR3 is TGTGCCAGCAAGGGGGCTCTCGCGGTGAACACCGGGGAGCTGTTTTTT. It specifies CASKGALAVNTGELFF.

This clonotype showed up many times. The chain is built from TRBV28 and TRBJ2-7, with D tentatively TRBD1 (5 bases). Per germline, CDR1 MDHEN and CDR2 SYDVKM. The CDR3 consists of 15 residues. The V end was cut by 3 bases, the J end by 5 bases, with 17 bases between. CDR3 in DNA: TGTGCCAGCAGTTTGTCAGTAGGGGCGGTCCACGAGCAGTACTTC. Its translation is CASSLSVGAVHEQYF.

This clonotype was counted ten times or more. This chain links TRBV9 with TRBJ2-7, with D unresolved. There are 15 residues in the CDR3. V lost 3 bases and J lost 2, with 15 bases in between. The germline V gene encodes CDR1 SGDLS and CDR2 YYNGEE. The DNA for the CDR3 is TGTGCCAGCAGCGCAGATCCGGGTCAAGCCTACGAGCAGTACTTC. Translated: CASSADPGQAYEQYF.

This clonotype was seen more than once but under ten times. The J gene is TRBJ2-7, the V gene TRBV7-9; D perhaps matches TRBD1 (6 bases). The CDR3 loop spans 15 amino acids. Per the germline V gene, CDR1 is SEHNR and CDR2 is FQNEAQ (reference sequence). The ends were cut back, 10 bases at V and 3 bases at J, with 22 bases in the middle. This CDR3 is CAISRGTQGSYEQYF. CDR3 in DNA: TGTGCCATTTCAAGGGGGACACAAGGGAGCTACGAGCAGTACTTC.

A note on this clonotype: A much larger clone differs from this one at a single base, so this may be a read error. CDR3 nucleotides: TGTGCCAGCGCGGTCAATTTAGAGGGGGCCCAAGAGACCCAGTACTTC. The encoded protein is CASAVNLEGAQETQYF. This chain connects TRBV28 to TRBJ2-5; TRBD1 agrees at 7 bases. CDR1 MDHEN and CDR2 SYDVKM come from the germline V gene. The CDR3 runs 16 residues. Losses at the gene ends were 8 bases for V and 1 base for J; bases not matched to a gene: 13.

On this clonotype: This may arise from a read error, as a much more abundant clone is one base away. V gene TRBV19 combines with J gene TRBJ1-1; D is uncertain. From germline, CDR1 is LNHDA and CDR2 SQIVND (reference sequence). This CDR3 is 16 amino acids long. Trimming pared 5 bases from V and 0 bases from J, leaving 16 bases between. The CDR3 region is CASSSDPARLNTEAFF. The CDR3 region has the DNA TGTGCCAGTAGTTCAGACCCAGCAAGGCTGAACACTGAAGCTTTCTTT.

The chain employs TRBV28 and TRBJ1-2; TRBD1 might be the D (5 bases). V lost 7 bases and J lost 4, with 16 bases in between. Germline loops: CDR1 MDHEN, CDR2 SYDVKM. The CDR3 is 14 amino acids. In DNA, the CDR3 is TGTGCCAGCATTCTTACCGGGACGGGCTATGGCTACACCTTC. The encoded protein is CASILTGTGYGYTF.

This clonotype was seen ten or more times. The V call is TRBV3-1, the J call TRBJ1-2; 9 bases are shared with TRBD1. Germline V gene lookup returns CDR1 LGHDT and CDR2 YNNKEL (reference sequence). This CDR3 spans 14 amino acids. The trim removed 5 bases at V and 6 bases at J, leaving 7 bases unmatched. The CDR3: CASSSWDRENGYTF. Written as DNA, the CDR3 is TGTGCCAGCAGCTCCTGGGACAGGGAAAATGGCTACACCTTC.

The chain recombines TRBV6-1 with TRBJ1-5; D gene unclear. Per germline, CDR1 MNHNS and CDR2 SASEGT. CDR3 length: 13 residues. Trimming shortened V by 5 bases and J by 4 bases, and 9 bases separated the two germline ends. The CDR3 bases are TGTGCCAGCAGTCTAAACCAAAATCAGCCCCAGCATTTT. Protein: CASSLNQNQPQHF.

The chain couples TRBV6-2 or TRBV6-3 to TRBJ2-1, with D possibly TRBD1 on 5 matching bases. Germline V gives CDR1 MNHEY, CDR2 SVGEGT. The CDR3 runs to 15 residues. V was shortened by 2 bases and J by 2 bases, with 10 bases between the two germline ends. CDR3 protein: CASSYAQGTYNEQFF. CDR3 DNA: TGTGCCAGCAGTTACGCGCAGGGAACCTACAATGAGCAGTTCTTC.

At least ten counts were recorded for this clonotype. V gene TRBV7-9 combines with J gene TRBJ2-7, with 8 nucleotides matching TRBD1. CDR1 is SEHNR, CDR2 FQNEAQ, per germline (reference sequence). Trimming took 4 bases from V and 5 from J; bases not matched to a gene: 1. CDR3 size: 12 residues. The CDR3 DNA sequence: TGTGCCAGCAGCTCGACAGGGGACGAGCAGTACTTC. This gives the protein CASSSTGDEQYF.

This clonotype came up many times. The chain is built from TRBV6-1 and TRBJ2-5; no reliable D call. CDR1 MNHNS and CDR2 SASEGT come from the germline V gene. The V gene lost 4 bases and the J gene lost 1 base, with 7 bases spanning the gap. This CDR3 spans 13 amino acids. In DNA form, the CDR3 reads TGTGCCAGCAGTGGTTTGCCCCAAGAGACCCAGTACTTC. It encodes CASSGLPQETQYF.

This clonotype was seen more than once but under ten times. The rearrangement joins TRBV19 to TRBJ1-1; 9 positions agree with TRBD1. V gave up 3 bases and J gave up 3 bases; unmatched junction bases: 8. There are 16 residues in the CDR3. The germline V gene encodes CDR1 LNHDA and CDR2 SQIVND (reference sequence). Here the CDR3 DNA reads TGTGCCAGTAGTATTCTACAGGGGGCGGGTTACACTGAAGCTTTCTTT. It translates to CASSILQGAGYTEAFF.

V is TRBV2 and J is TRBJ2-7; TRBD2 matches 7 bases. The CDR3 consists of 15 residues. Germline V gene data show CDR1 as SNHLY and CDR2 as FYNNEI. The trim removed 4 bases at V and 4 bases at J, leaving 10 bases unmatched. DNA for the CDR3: TGTGCCAGCAGTGCCCTCGGGGAGGGTCAATACGAGCAGTACTTC. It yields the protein CASSALGEGQYEQYF.

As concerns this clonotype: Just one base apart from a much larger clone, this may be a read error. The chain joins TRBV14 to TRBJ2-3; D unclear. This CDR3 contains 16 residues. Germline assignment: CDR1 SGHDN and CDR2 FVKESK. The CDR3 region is CASSQDGLLSADMQYF. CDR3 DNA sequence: TGTGCCAGCAGCCAAGATGGGCTGCTCTCGGCAGATATGCAGTATTTT.

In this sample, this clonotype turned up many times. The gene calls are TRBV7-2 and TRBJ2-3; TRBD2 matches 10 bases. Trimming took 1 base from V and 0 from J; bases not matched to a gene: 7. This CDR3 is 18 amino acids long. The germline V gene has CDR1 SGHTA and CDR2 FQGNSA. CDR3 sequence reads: CASSLVLAGAPSTDTQYF. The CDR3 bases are TGTGCCAGCAGCTTAGTGCTAGCGGGGGCCCCTAGCACAGATACGCAGTATTTT.

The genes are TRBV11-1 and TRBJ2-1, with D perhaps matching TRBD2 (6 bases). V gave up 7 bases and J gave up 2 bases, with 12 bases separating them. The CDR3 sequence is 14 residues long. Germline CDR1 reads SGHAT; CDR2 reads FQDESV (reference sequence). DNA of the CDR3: TGTGCCAGCAAACCGGGCGGGACCTACAATGAGCAGTTCTTC. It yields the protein CASKPGGTYNEQFF.

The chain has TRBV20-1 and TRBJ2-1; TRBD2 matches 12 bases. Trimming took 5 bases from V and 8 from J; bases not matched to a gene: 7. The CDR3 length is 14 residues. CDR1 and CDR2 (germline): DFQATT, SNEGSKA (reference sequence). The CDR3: CSASYTSGGHEQFF. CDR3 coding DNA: TGCAGTGCTTCCTATACTAGCGGGGGGCATGAGCAGTTCTTC.

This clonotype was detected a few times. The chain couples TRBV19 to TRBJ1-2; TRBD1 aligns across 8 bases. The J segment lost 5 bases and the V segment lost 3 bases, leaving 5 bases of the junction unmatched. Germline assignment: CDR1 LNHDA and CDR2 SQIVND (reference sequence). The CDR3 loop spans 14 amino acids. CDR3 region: CASSMLRGLYGYTF. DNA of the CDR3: TGTGCCAGTAGTATGCTCAGGGGGCTATATGGCTACACCTTC.

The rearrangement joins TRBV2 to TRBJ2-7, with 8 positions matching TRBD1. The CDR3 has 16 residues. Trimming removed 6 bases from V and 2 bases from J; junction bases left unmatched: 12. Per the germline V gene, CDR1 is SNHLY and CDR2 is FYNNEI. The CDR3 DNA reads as TGTGCCAGCAGCCCCTTTGGCAGGGGGCTTGCCTACGAGCAGTACTTC. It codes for CASSPFGRGLAYEQYF. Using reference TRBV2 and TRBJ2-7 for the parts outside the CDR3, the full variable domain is EPEVTQTPSHQVTQMGQEVILRCVPISNHLYFYWYRQILGQKVEFLVSFYNNEISEKSEIFDDQFSVERPDGSNFTLKIRSTKLEDSAMYFCASSPFGRGLAYEQYFGPGTRLTVT.

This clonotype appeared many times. The CDR3 nucleotides are TGTGCCATCGCCGCGGGAGGCAACACTGAAGCTTTCTTT. The encoded protein is CAIAAGGNTEAFF. The rearrangement links TRBV28 to TRBJ1-1; no clear D. V lost 10 bases to trimming and J lost 2 bases, with 14 bases between them. This CDR3 spans 13 amino acids. CDR1 MDHEN and CDR2 SYDVKM come from the germline V gene.